Sequencing of this T cell receptor (beta chain) was carried out in a study of T cell clonotyping in hematopoietic cell transplantation. Broader study findings: Pathologically expanded recipient clonotypes increased progressively from day 30 to day 180 as diversity fell. Graft donor and pretransplant recipient Inverse Simpson Index values predicted broader posttransplant TCR diversity. CD4 and CD8 repertoire contributions could not be separated without sorting.

The CDR3 is 16 residues long. The germline CDR1 and CDR2 sequences are SGHTA and FQGTGA. Trimming at V came to 5 bases and at J to 8 bases, leaving 9 bases not matched to a gene. The data were produced by immunoSEQ multiplex PCR, yet TCRdb's version contains in-frame clones alone and is incomplete. This table has roughly 12,000 clones, roughly 50% appearing once. This clone was observed a handful of times. Its antigen is not known. The genes are TRBV7-3 and TRBJ2-3; 14 nucleotides line up with TRBD2. The sequence came from a man aged 50-59 years in good health. Some clones in this sample may be carry-over from other donors' samples. Material: peripheral blood mononuclear cells. The CDR3 region is CASSQGLAGDGGTQYF. Written as DNA, the CDR3 is TGTGCCAGCAGCCAGGGACTAGCGGGAGATGGTGGTACGCAGTATTTT.